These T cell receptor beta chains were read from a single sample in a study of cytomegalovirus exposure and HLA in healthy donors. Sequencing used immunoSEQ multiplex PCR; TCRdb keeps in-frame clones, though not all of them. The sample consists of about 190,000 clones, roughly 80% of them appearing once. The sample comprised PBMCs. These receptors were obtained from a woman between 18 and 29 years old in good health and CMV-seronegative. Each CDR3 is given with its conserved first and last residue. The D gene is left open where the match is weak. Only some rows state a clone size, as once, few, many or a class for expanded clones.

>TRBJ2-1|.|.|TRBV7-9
TGTGCCAGCAGGAATCCTTTCCGAGTGTCCTACAATGAGCAGTTCTTC
CASRNPFRVSYNEQFF
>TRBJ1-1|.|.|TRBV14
TGTGCCAGCAGCCAAGCGACAGAAGCTTTCTTT
CASSQATEAFF
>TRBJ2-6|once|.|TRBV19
TGTGCCAGTAGTATATTGAGCTCTGGGGCCAACGTCCTGACTTTC
CASSILSSGANVLTF
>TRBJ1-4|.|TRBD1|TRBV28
TGTGCCAGCACCGTCCTCCGGGGACAGGGAGGGGAAAAACTGTTTTTT
CASTVLRGQGGEKLFF
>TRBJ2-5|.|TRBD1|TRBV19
TGTGCCAGTAGTATAGATTGGACAGGGGGCCTGGAGACCCAGTACTTC
CASSIDWTGGLETQYF
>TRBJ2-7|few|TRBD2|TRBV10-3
TGTGCCATCAGTGCGACTAGCAGCGACTACGAGCAGTACTTC
CAISATSSDYEQYF
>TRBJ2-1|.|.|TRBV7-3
TGTGCCAGCAGCCCCGGAGCGGGCGGACGATACAATGAGCAGTTCTTC
CASSPGAGGRYNEQFF
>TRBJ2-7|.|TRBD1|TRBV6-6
TGTGCCAGCGGCTTGACAGGGTTCGGGAACGAGCAGTACTTC
CASGLTGFGNEQYF
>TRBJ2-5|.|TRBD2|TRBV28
TGTGCCAGCAGCTCCCCCGGGGGGGAAACCAGCCAAGAGACCCAGTACTTC
CASSSPGGETSQETQYF
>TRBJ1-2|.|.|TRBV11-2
TGTGCCAGCAGCTTCGGTCCAGCACGAGGGTATGGCTACACCTTC
CASSFGPARGYGYTF
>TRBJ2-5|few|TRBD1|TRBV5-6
TGTGCCAGCAGCCTATACGACAGGGGGCAGTGGGAGACCCAGTACTTC
CASSLYDRGQWETQYF
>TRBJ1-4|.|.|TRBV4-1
TGCGCCAGCAGCCAGACTCCGACAGGTTCTGCAACTAATGAAAAACTGTTTTTT
CASSQTPTGSATNEKLFF
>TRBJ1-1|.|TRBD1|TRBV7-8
TGTGCCAGCAGCTCCCCGGGACAGGGAGGTTTAGGTATAAACACTGAAGCTTTCTTT
CASSSPGQGGLGINTEAFF
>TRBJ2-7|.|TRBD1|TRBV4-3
TGCGCCAGCAGCCAGACGGACAGGGGCGCACGGTACTTC
CASSQTDRGARYF
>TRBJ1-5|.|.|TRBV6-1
TGTGCCAGCAGGAATAAGACAGTTAGCAATCAGCCCCAGCATTTT
CASRNKTVSNQPQHF
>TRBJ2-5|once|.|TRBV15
TGTGCCACCCGGAACGGGGATGCGGGACGAGAGACCCAGTACTTC
CATRNGDAGRETQYF
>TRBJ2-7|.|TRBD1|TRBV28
TGTGCCAGTTACGCTCCAGGGGGCTCGTACGAGCAGTACTTC
CASYAPGGSYEQYF
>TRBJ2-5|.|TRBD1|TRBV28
TGTGCCAGCAGTTTGGGGACAGGGAGAGAGACCCAGTACTTC
CASSLGTGRETQYF
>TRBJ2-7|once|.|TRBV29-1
TGCAGCGTTGCCCATGGACAGCGGACCTACGAGCAGTACTTC
CSVAHGQRTYEQYF
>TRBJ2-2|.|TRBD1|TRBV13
TGTGCCAGCAGCTTAGGCCTTGACAGGGGGCTGGAGGAGCTGTTTTTT
CASSLGLDRGLEELFF
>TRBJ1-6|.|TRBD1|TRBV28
TGTGCCAGCAGTCCAATACCGGGACAGGGTAATTCACCCCTCCACTTT
CASSPIPGQGNSPLHF
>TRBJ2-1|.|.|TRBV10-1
TGCGCCAGCAGTAAACGAGGGAGCTCCTACAATGAGCAGTTCTTC
CASSKRGSSYNEQFF
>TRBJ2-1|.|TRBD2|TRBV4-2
TGTGCCAGCAGCCAAGGGCGGGGGGGCCAGAATGAGCAGTTCTTC
CASSQGRGGQNEQFF
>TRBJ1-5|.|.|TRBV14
TGTGCCAGCAGCCATGAGCATTGTTTCAGGCAGCCCCAGCATTTT
CASSHEHCFRQPQHF
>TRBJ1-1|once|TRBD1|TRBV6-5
TGTGCCAGCAGTCCTTGGACAGGGAACACTGAAGCTTTCTTT
CASSPWTGNTEAFF
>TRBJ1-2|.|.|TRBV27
TGTGCCAGCAGTTTCGGGGGAGACTATGGCTACACCTTC
CASSFGGDYGYTF
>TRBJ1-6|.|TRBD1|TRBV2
TGTGCCAGCAGTGAAGGACAGGGTGGCTCACCCCTCCACTTT
CASSEGQGGSPLHF
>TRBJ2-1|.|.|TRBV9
TGTGCCAGCAGCGTAGCTATGCGGGATAACTACAATGAGCAGTTCTTC
CASSVAMRDNYNEQFF
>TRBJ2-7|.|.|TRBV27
TGTGCCAGCAGTTTCTACGGGGTGGAAGAGCAGTACTTC
CASSFYGVEEQYF
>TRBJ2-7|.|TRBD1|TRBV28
TGTGCCAGCAGTTTAGGGGGGACAGGGGGTTCCGAGCAGTACTTC
CASSLGGTGGSEQYF
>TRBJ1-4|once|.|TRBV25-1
TGTGCCAGCGCGACGGGTGTCACTAATGAAAAACTGTTTTTT
CASATGVTNEKLFF
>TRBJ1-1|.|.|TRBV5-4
TGTGCCAGCAGCTTCTCCAGGGGCACTGAAGCTTTCTTT
CASSFSRGTEAFF
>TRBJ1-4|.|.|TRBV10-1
TGCGCCAGCAGTGACTCCGGGACGCGGGAGGGAAAACTGTTTTTT
CASSDSGTREGKLFF
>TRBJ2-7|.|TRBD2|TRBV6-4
TGTGCCAGCAGCGCCGAGCGGGGATCCTCCTACGAGCAGTACTTC
CASSAERGSSYEQYF
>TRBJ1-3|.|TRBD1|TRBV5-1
TGCGCCAGCAGCTTGGGGACAGGCTCTGGAAACACCATATATTTT
CASSLGTGSGNTIYF
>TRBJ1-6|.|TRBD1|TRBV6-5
TGCGCCAGCAGTTACGGGACAGGATTAAATTCACCCCTCCACTTT
CASSYGTGLNSPLHF
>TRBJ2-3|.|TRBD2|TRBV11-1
TGTGCCAGCAGCTACGGGACTAGCGGGGGTAACACAGATACGCAGTATTTT
CASSYGTSGGNTDTQYF
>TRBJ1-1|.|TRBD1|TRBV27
TGTGCCAGCAGTTGGGGAAGGGGGCTAAAAGCTTTCTTT
CASSWGRGLKAFF
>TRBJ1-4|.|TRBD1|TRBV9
TGTGCCAGCAGCCCAAGGACAGGGGCGTGGGAAAAACTGTTTTTT
CASSPRTGAWEKLFF
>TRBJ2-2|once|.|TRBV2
TGTGCCAGCAGTGTCGTACAGGGCGGAACCGGGGAGCTGTTTTTT
CASSVVQGGTGELFF